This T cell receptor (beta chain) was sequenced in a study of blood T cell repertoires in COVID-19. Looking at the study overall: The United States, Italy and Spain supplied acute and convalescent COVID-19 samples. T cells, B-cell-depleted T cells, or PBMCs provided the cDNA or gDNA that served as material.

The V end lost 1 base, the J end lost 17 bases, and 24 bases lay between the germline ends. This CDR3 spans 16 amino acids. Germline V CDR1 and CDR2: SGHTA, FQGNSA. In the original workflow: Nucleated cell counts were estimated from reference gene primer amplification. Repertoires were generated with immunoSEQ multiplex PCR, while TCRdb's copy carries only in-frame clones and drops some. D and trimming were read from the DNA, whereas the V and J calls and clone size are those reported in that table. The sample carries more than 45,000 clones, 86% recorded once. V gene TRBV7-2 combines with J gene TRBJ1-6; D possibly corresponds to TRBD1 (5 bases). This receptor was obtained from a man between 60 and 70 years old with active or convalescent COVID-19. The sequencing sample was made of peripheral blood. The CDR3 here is CASSLGWGRFNSLVHF. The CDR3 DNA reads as TGTGCCAGCAGCTTAGGTTGGGGCAGGTTTAATTCTTTGGTCCACTTT. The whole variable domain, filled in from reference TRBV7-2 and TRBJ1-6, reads GAGVSQSPSNKVTEKGKDVELRCDPISGHTALYWYRQSLGQGLEFLIYFQGNSAPDKSGLPSDRFSAERTGGSVSTLTIQRTQQEDSAVYLCASSLGWGRFNSLVHFGNGTRLTVT.